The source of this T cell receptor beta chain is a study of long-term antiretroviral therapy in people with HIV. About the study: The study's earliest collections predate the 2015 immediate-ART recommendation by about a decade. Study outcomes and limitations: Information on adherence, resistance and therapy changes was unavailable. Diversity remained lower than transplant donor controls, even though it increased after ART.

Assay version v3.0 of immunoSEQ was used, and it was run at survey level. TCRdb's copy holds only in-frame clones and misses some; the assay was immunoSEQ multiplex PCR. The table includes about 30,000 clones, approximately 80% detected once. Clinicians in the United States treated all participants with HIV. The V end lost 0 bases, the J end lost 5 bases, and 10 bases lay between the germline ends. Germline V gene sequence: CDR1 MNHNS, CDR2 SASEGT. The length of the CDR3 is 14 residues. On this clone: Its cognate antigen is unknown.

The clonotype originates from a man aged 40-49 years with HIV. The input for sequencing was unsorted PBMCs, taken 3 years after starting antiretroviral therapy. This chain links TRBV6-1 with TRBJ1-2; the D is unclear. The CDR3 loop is CASSEAQKGYGYTF. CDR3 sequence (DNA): TGTGCCAGCAGTGAAGCGCAGAAGGGTTATGGCTACACCTTC.